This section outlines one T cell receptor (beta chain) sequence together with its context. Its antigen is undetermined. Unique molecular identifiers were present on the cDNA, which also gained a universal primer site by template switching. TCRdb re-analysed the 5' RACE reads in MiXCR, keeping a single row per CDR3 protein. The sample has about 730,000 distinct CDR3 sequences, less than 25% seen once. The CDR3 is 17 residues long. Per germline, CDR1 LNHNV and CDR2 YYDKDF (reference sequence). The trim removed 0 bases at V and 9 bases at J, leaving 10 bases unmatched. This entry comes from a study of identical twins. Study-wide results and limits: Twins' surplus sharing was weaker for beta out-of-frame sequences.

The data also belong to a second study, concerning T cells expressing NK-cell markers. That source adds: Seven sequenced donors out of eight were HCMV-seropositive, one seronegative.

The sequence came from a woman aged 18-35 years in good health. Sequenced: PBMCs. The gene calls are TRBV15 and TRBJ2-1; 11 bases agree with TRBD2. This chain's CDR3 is CATSRDKGSGGALEQFF. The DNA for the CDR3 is TGTGCCACCAGCAGAGATAAGGGTAGCGGGGGGGCCCTTGAGCAGTTCTTC.